This T cell receptor (beta chain) was sequenced in a study of shared clonotypes between healthy human individuals. Study-wide results and limits: Sequencing depth was a factor that was expected to affect clonotype sharing among donors. Naive CD4 clonotypes were shared across several donors at 4% to 5%.

Points on this clone: What it binds is not known.

The CDR3 is 12 residues long. The germline gives CDR1 SGHKS, CDR2 YYEKEE (reference sequence). With 2 bases removed from V and 4 bases from J, the gap between germline ends came to 6 bases. As originally analysed: Without quality scores, immunoSEQ junctional reads could not be filtered like full-length reads. Data came from immunoSEQ multiplex PCR; TCRdb stores just in-frame clones and leaves some out. D and trimming were read from the DNA, whereas the V and J calls and clone size are those reported in that table. Counted here are millions of clones, 85% to 95% occurring once; the ten biggest clones make up over 0.12%.

The V call is TRBV5-5, the J call TRBJ2-5; no clear D. The source material was naive CD4+ T cells sorted from blood. The subset denotes: CD45RA+ positively selected. This sequence originates from a man aged 18 to 29 in good health. DNA of the CDR3: TGTGCCAGCAGCTTTGCGGCAGAGACCCAGTACTTC. Its protein is CASSFAAETQYF.